The present entry profiles one T cell receptor beta chain with its context. Its antigen is not known. This sample is part of a study of T cells in lung cancer brain metastases. V shed 6 bases and J 4 bases; nucleotides not matched to a gene: 7. Germline CDR1 is SQVTM and CDR2 is ANQGSEA. CDR3 length: 14 amino acids. The method was immunoSEQ multiplex PCR; TCRdb's version includes in-frame clones alone and lacks a portion of them. This table has under 4,000 clones, about nine tenths appearing once. The study's findings and limits: DNA fragmentation in FFPE samples may have prevented full retrieval of the infiltrating T cell repertoire.

The sequenced material came from tumor tissue from the primary lung tumor. The chain carries TRBV29-1 and TRBJ1-2; 11 bases align to TRBD1. This TCR came from a woman aged 45-59 years with non-small cell lung cancer. The CDR3 DNA reads as TGCAGCGTCCGGACAGGGGGCTCTAGCTATGGCTACACCTTC. It codes for CSVRTGGSSYGYTF.